Presented here are 10 T cell receptor beta chains from one specimen sequenced in a study of cytotoxic CD8 clonotypes in ibrutinib-treated CLL. Generated by immunoSEQ multiplex PCR, the TCRdb table keeps only in-frame clones and is missing some. The profile shows about 120,000 clones, 70% to 90% of them singletons. Sequencing used PBMCs, obtained after 24 months of ibrutinib treatment. These receptors originate from a human donor with chronic lymphocytic leukemia.

This clone was counted a few times. The chain links TRBV2 to TRBJ1-5, with TRBD1 matching over 8 bases. The germline gives CDR1 SNHLY, CDR2 FYNNEI. V was pared by 6 bases and J by 2 bases, with 3 bases of the junction left unmatched. The CDR3 consists of 14 residues. CDR3 sequence reads: CASSLTGGNQPQHF. The CDR3 bases are TGTGCCAGCAGCCTGACAGGGGGCAATCAGCCCCAGCATTTT.

The chain has TRBV4-3 and TRBJ1-4; a weak D match, TRBD1 (5 bases). CDR1 is LGHNA, CDR2 YSLEER, per germline. V lost 0 bases, J lost 8 bases, and 13 bases lay in between. The CDR3 length is 15 residues. CDR3 sequence (DNA): TGCGCCAGCAGCCAAGAGGGGCAGACTCGGGAAAAACTGTTTTTT. This translates into CASSQEGQTREKLFF.

The gene calls are TRBV4-1 and TRBJ2-3; the match to TRBD1 covers 8 bases. Germline-derived CDR1 and CDR2 are MGHRA and YSYEKL. Losses at the gene ends were 1 base for V and 4 bases for J; bases not matched to a gene: 4. This CDR3 comprises 15 residues. The DNA of the CDR3 is TGCGCCAGCAGCCAAGTGGGGACAGGCGCAGATACGCAGTATTTT. Translated, it gives CASSQVGTGADTQYF.

The chain recombines TRBV13 with TRBJ1-1; 9 nucleotides line up with TRBD1. CDR1 is PRHDT and CDR2 is FYEKMQ in the germline V gene (reference sequence). The CDR3 has 17 residues. Trimming cost V 6 bases and J 4 bases; bases outside gene matches: 15. This chain's CDR3 is CASSLLRSTGGVTEAFF. The CDR3 bases are TGTGCCAGCAGTCTCCTAAGGTCGACAGGGGGTGTCACTGAAGCTTTCTTT.

The chain is built from TRBV5-1 and TRBJ2-2; no clear D gene. The CDR3 length is 13 residues. With 3 bases removed from V and 3 bases from J, the gap between germline ends came to 6 bases. CDR1 SGHRS and CDR2 YFSETQ come from the germline V gene. The CDR3 reads CASSSDYTGELFF. Here the CDR3 DNA reads TGCGCCAGCAGCTCTGACTACACCGGGGAGCTGTTTTTT.

The J gene is TRBJ2-3, the V gene TRBV5-1, with 12 bases fitting TRBD2. CDR3 length: 17 amino acids. Germline loops: CDR1 SGHRS, CDR2 YFSETQ. The V and J ends lost 1 base and 4 bases, in that order; junction bases with no gene match: 7. CDR3 loop: CASSLPASGGGADTQYF. CDR3 sequence (DNA): TGCGCCAGCAGCTTGCCTGCTAGCGGGGGGGGCGCAGATACGCAGTATTTT.

The V and J genes are TRBV19 and TRBJ1-5; D is possibly TRBD1 (5 bases). Germline CDR1 reads LNHDA; CDR2 reads SQIVND (reference sequence). This CDR3 has 12 amino acids. V was pared by 1 base and J by 9 bases, with 7 bases between. This CDR3 is CASSIVQGPQHF. The CDR3 DNA sequence: TGTGCCAGTAGTATAGTCCAGGGGCCCCAGCATTTT. Complete variable domain (other parts from reference TRBV19 and TRBJ1-5): DGGITQSPKYLFRKEGQNVTLSCEQNLNHDAMYWYRQDPGQGLRLIYYSQIVNDFQKGDIAEGYSVSREKKESFPLTVTSAQKNPTAFYLCASSIVQGPQHFGDGTRLSIL.

This clone was recorded once. The chain couples TRBV27 to TRBJ2-1; D is perhaps TRBD1 (6 bases). This CDR3 has 15 residues. Germline V gene sequence: CDR1 MNHEY, CDR2 SMNVEV (reference sequence). Trimming left V 5 bases short and J 2 bases short, with 13 bases between. CDR3 protein: CASSIQRDTYNEQFF. CDR3 nucleotide sequence: TGTGCCAGCAGTATACAGAGGGACACCTACAATGAGCAGTTCTTC.

The chain couples TRBV4-1 to TRBJ2-3, with 11 positions matching TRBD1. From germline, CDR1 is MGHRA and CDR2 YSYEKL. V lost 4 bases to trimming and J lost 2 bases; unmatched junction nucleotides: 2. The CDR3 contains 15 residues. In DNA form, the CDR3 reads TGCGCCAGCAGCCGGGACAGGGGGACCACAGATACGCAGTATTTT. Translated, it gives CASSRDRGTTDTQYF.

This sequence joins TRBV4-1 and TRBJ2-5; D uncertain. The germline V gene has CDR1 MGHRA and CDR2 YSYEKL. This CDR3 is built from 15 residues. With 0 bases removed from V and 3 bases from J, the gap between germline ends came to 11 bases. This CDR3 reads CASSQEGVGKETQYF. The CDR3, as DNA: TGCGCCAGCAGCCAAGAAGGTGTAGGGAAAGAGACCCAGTACTTC.